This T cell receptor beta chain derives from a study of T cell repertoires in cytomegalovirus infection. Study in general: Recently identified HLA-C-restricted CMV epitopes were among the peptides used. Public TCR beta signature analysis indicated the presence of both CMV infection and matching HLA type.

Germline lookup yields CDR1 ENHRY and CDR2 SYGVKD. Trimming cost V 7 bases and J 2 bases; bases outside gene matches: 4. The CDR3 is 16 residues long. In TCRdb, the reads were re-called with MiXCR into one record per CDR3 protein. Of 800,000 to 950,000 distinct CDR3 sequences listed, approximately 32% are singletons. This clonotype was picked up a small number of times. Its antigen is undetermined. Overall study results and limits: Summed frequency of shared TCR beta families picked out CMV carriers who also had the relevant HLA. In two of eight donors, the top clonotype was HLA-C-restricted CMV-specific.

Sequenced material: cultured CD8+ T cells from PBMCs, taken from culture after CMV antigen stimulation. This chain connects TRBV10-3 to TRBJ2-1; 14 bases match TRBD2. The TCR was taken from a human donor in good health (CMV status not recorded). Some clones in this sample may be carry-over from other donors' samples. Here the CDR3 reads CAITPTSGGAYNEQFF. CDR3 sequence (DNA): TGTGCCATCACCCCGACTAGCGGGGGGGCCTACAATGAGCAGTTCTTC.